The subject of this entry is one TCR beta chain. Its antigen is not identified. Produced via immunoSEQ multiplex PCR; TCRdb's table is partial and in-frame only. The data show roughly 150,000 clones, with 80% to 95% seen just once and about 2.5% held by the top ten. The sample originates from a study of T cell responses to AZD1222 COVID-19 vaccine. CDR1 MNHNS and CDR2 SASEGT come from the germline V gene. The CDR3 covers 13 residues. V was pared by 2 bases and J by 2 bases, with 6 bases between. Points from the study as a whole: The reported proportion of spike-specific TCRs targeting unmutated variant regions was nearly half.

This receptor was identified in an adult in good health. The rearrangement joins TRBV6-1 to TRBJ1-2, with no clear D. The sample was peripheral blood, taken on day 0 of AZD1222 vaccination. The CDR3: CASSEQINYGYTF. CDR3 DNA sequence: TGTGCCAGCAGTGAACAGATAAACTATGGCTACACCTTC.